This is a list of T cell receptor beta chains from one sample in a study of T-cell memory formation after mild COVID-19. TCRdb ran MiXCR on the 5' RACE reads and lists one entry per CDR3 protein. The sample includes 250,000 to 300,000 distinct CDR3 sequences, about a sixth of them seen just once. Sequenced sample: PBMCs or a T cell subset sorted from them (not recorded which). The receptors shown here come from a man aged 18 to 35 who had mild COVID-19 (a few samples of this study predate the infection). Cell type and time point are not known. Each CDR3 is given with its conserved first and last residue. Fields, in order: V gene, clone size, J gene, D gene, CDR3 DNA, CDR3 protein. D genes are given only for firm matches. Size values are once, few and many counts, or a class for expanded clones, and some rows have none.

v_gene: TRBV7-3
abundance: -
j_gene: TRBJ2-7
d_gene: TRBD1
CDR3nt: TGTGCCAGCAGCTCCCCATCCTTGGACAGGTCGCCGACCTACGAGCAGTACTTC
CDR3aa: CASSSPSLDRSPTYEQYF

v_gene: TRBV13
abundance: few
j_gene: TRBJ1-1
d_gene: -
CDR3nt: TGTGCCAGCACCTCTGGGACGGCGGGGGACACTGAAGCTTTCTTT
CDR3aa: CASTSGTAGDTEAFF

v_gene: TRBV2
abundance: -
j_gene: TRBJ1-1
d_gene: TRBD1
CDR3nt: TGTGCCAGAGCTCAGGGGGTGAACACTGAAGCTTTCTTT
CDR3aa: CARAQGVNTEAFF

v_gene: TRBV6-6
abundance: -
j_gene: TRBJ1-2
d_gene: -
CDR3nt: TGTGCCAGCAGTTACCGGGGGGACCCCTTTGGCTACACCTTC
CDR3aa: CASSYRGDPFGYTF

v_gene: TRBV6-1
abundance: -
j_gene: TRBJ1-6
d_gene: -
CDR3nt: TGTGCCAGCTTCCCGTACGCCTCCTCCTACGATCCCAATTCACCCCTCCACTTT
CDR3aa: CASFPYASSYDPNSPLHF

v_gene: TRBV5-1
abundance: few
j_gene: TRBJ1-5
d_gene: TRBD1
CDR3nt: TGCGCCAGCAGCGAGGGGACAGGGATGGGGGATCAGCCCCAGCATTTT
CDR3aa: CASSEGTGMGDQPQHF

v_gene: TRBV4-3
abundance: -
j_gene: TRBJ2-1
d_gene: -
CDR3nt: TGCGCCAGCAGCTACGCCGGGGGCGGTCAGCAGTTCTTC
CDR3aa: CASSYAGGGQQFF

v_gene: TRBV6-5
abundance: few
j_gene: TRBJ1-2
d_gene: -
CDR3nt: TGTGCCAGCAGTTCGGGGAAGTTTGATGTGGGCTACACCTTC
CDR3aa: CASSSGKFDVGYTF

v_gene: TRBV13
abundance: -
j_gene: TRBJ1-2
d_gene: -
CDR3nt: TGTGCCAGCAGCACAAGCCCCGTTGAAGACTATGGCTACACCTTC
CDR3aa: CASSTSPVEDYGYTF

v_gene: TRBV5-5
abundance: -
j_gene: TRBJ2-3
d_gene: TRBD1
CDR3nt: TGTGCCAGCAGCCAGCTCCCAGGGACAGGCACAGATACGCAGTATTTT
CDR3aa: CASSQLPGTGTDTQYF

v_gene: TRBV7-2
abundance: few
j_gene: TRBJ1-5
d_gene: -
CDR3nt: TGTGCCAGCGGCGACTGGGGCAGCAATCAGCCCCAGCATTTT
CDR3aa: CASGDWGSNQPQHF

v_gene: TRBV14
abundance: -
j_gene: TRBJ2-1
d_gene: TRBD2
CDR3nt: TGTGCCAGCAGCCAAGCGTTTGTCGGACTAGCGGGGAACTACAATGAGCAGTTCTTC
CDR3aa: CASSQAFVGLAGNYNEQFF

v_gene: TRBV27
abundance: -
j_gene: TRBJ2-4
d_gene: TRBD1
CDR3nt: TGTGCCAGCAGTTTAGGGACAGGGAGGAACATTCAGTACTTC
CDR3aa: CASSLGTGRNIQYF

v_gene: TRBV11-3
abundance: few
j_gene: TRBJ2-1
d_gene: -
CDR3nt: TGTGCCAGCAGCATCGAGAGCATGGCGGGCTCCTACAATGAGCAGTTCTTC
CDR3aa: CASSIESMAGSYNEQFF